This entry features one T cell receptor (beta chain) sequence. Its antigen is still unknown. This specimen belongs to a study of cytomegalovirus exposure and HLA in healthy donors. Study conclusions and caveats: Available immune exposure information was restricted to CMV serostatus only.

13 Jbeta primers and 60 Vbeta primers were used for the PCR. Only in-frame clones appear in the TCRdb table, and some are missing; sequencing was by immunoSEQ multiplex PCR. Among fewer than 200,000 clones listed, 81% were seen once. The CDR3 length is 14 residues. With 2 bases removed from V and 10 bases from J, the gap between germline ends came to 12 bases. Germline assignment: CDR1 WNHNN and CDR2 SYGVQD (reference sequence). The chain couples TRBV10-1 to TRBJ1-6, with D possibly matching TRBD1 (5 bases). This sequence was found in a woman aged 30 to 39 in good health and CMV-seronegative. The sample was PBMCs. The CDR3: CASSEGREASPLHF. The CDR3 DNA sequence: TGCGCCAGCAGTGAGGGCAGGGAAGCCTCACCCCTCCACTTT.